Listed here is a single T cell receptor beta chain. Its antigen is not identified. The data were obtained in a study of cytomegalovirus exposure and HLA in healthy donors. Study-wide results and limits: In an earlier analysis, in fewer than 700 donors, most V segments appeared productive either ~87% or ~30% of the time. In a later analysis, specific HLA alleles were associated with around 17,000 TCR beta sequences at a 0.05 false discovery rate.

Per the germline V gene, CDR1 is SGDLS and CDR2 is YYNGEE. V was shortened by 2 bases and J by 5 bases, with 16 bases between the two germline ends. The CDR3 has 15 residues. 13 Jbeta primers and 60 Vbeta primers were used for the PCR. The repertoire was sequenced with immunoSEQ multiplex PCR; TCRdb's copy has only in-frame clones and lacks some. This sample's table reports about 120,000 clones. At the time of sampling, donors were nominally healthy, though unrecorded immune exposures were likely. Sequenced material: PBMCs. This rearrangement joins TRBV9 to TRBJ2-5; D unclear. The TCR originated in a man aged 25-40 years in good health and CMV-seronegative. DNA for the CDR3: TGTGCCAGCAGCGTCGCCGGGTTGTCCGGGGAGACCCAGTACTTC. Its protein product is CASSVAGLSGETQYF.